The 32 T cell receptor beta chains given below trace back to one sample, sequenced in a study of blood T cell repertoires in COVID-19. Here immunoSEQ multiplex PCR was the method, and the copy in TCRdb shows in-frame clones only, minus some. The sample holds about 190,000 clones, about 88% seen once. The sequenced sample consisted of peripheral blood. These receptors were obtained from a man between 65 and 85 years old with active or convalescent COVID-19.

The chain recombines TRBV3-1 (or the pseudogene TRBV3-2) with TRBJ1-1; 10 nucleotides agree with TRBD1. The CDR3 runs to 16 residues. Per the germline V gene, CDR1 is LGHDT and CDR2 is YNNKEL (reference sequence). V lost 4 bases, J lost 5 bases, and 10 bases stayed unmatched. The CDR3 protein is CASSRTWGGQGTEAFF. CDR3 nucleotides: TGTGCCAGCAGCCGCACCTGGGGGGGACAGGGGACTGAAGCTTTCTTT.

The rearrangement joins TRBV4-1 to TRBJ1-1; D unresolved. This CDR3 is built from 16 residues. CDR1 and CDR2 (germline): MGHRA, YSYEKL. The germline V and J ends were trimmed by 0 bases and 5 bases, with 16 bases remaining between them. This chain's CDR3 is CASSQDRPPPRTEAFF. CDR3 bases: TGCGCCAGCAGCCAAGATCGGCCCCCTCCCAGGACTGAAGCTTTCTTT.

The chain recombines TRBV2 with TRBJ2-1; D may be TRBD2 (7 bases). The germline V and J ends were trimmed by 6 bases and 6 bases, with 15 bases remaining between them. Per the germline V gene, CDR1 is SNHLY and CDR2 is FYNNEI. The CDR3 consists of 14 residues. The CDR3 here is CASRGGHLINEQFF. In nucleotides, the CDR3 is TGTGCCAGCAGGGGGGGGCACCTAATCAATGAGCAGTTCTTC.

This clone was seen a handful of times. The V gene is TRBV18, the J gene TRBJ2-5; TRBD2 might be the D (5 bases). V lost 3 bases and J 7 bases, leaving 12 bases between the germline ends. The CDR3 has 13 residues. CDR1 and CDR2 (germline): KGHSH, LQKENI. This CDR3 reads CASSPEQRGTQYF. CDR3 DNA: TGTGCCAGCTCACCTGAACAACGGGGGACCCAGTACTTC.

V and J are TRBV5-1 and TRBJ1-6, with D possibly matching TRBD1 (6 bases). Trimming stripped 1 base from V and 4 bases from J, with 9 bases between. Germline V gives CDR1 SGHRS, CDR2 YFSETQ. The CDR3 spans 15 residues. The CDR3 DNA reads TGCGCCAGCAGCTTGAGGGGGGGATATAATTCACCCCTCCACTTT. This codes for CASSLRGGYNSPLHF.

The chain employs TRBV4-3 and TRBJ2-3; 11 bases are shared with TRBD2. After removal of 6 bases from V and 4 bases from J, the junction contained 6 bases not matched to a gene. Per germline, CDR1 LGHNA and CDR2 YSLEER. This CDR3 is built from 15 residues. The CDR3 DNA is TGCGCCAGCAGTTTAGCGGGGGGGCCTCCAGATACGCAGTATTTT. This encodes CASSLAGGPPDTQYF.

CDR3 bases: TGTGCCAGTAGTCTCGTGACTAGCGCCAACAATGAGCAGTTCTTC. It is translated as CASSLVTSANNEQFF. The chain employs TRBV19 and TRBJ2-1; 8 bases match TRBD2. CDR1 and CDR2 (germline): LNHDA, SQIVND (reference sequence). With V trimmed by 5 bases and J by 5 bases, 8 bases remained unmatched. CDR3 length equals 15 residues.

The count of this clone is one. The CDR3 sequence is CASSVAGTYEQYF. CDR3 DNA sequence: TGCGCCAGCAGTGTTGCAGGGACCTACGAGCAGTACTTC. The gene calls are TRBV10-2 and TRBJ2-7; D perhaps matches TRBD1 (5 bases). The length of the CDR3 is 13 residues. The V and J ends lost 4 bases and 2 bases respectively, with 9 bases between them. The germline gives CDR1 WSHSY, CDR2 SAAADI.

This rearrangement joins TRBV6-5 to TRBJ2-2; 9 positions match TRBD1. Germline CDR1 is MNHEY and CDR2 is SVGAGI. J gave up 4 bases and V 6 bases, and 3 bases lay outside the gene matches. This CDR3 comprises 14 residues. CDR3 nucleotides: TGTGCCAGCAGCGGGACAGGGCGCACCGGGGAGCTGTTTTTT. Protein: CASSGTGRTGELFF.

The chain recombines TRBV28 with TRBJ1-1; a possible D gene is TRBD1 (5 bases). Germline values: CDR1 MDHEN, CDR2 SYDVKM. The CDR3 loop spans 13 amino acids. V lost 6 bases and J 7 bases, leaving 15 bases between the germline ends. The CDR3 nucleotides are TGTGCCAGCAGAAAACTGCAGGGAAATGAAGCTTTCTTT. It yields the protein CASRKLQGNEAFF. The variable domain in full, completed from reference TRBV28 and TRBJ1-1, reads DVKVTQSSRYLVKRTGEKVFLECVQDMDHENMFWYRQDPGLGLRLIYFSYDVKMKEKGDIPEGYSVSREKKERFSLILESASTNQTSMYLCASRKLQGNEAFFGQGTRLTVV.

The chain employs TRBV28 and TRBJ1-2, with D possibly matching TRBD1 (5 bases). Germline assignment: CDR1 MDHEN and CDR2 SYDVKM. The CDR3 consists of 15 residues. The germline V and J ends were trimmed by 7 bases and 5 bases, with 20 bases remaining between them. The CDR3 DNA reads TGTGCCAGCATTGAAAGGGGAGGGCTTGGGTATGGCTACACCTTC. Protein: CASIERGGLGYGYTF.

The chain carries TRBV19 and TRBJ2-3; 9 nucleotides match TRBD1. Per germline, CDR1 LNHDA and CDR2 SQIVND (reference sequence). The ends lost 7 bases at V and 1 base at J; junction bases unmatched: 12. The CDR3 loop spans 17 amino acids. In nucleotides, the CDR3 is TGTGCCAGTACCTCGGGACAGGGTGTAGAGGGCACAGATACGCAGTATTTT. Translation: CASTSGQGVEGTDTQYF. Variable domain in full (rest from reference TRBV19 and TRBJ2-3): DGGITQSPKYLFRKEGQNVTLSCEQNLNHDAMYWYRQDPGQGLRLIYYSQIVNDFQKGDIAEGYSVSREKKESFPLTVTSAQKNPTAFYLCASTSGQGVEGTDTQYFGPGTRLTVL.

The chain links TRBV28 to TRBJ1-6, with TRBD1 identical over 9 bases. The germline V gene encodes CDR1 MDHEN and CDR2 SYDVKM. With 6 bases clipped from V and 15 bases from J, the junction kept 15 bases outside the gene matches. CDR3 size: 15 residues. The DNA for the CDR3 is TGTGCCAGCAGCACTGGACAGGGGCTTGTCAGCGGCCTCCACTTT. Residues: CASSTGQGLVSGLHF.

The gene calls are TRBV27 and TRBJ2-7; maybe TRBD2 (7 bases). V dropped 0 bases and J dropped 7 bases, with 13 bases sitting between them. This CDR3 comprises 14 residues. Germline assignment: CDR1 MNHEY and CDR2 SMNVEV (reference sequence). This CDR3 is CASSLSGGLGEQYF. In DNA form, the CDR3 reads TGTGCCAGCAGTTTATCGGGGGGGCTGGGGGAGCAGTACTTC.

The CDR3 DNA sequence: TGTGCCAGCAGCCCACCAGGGGACAATGAGCAGTTCTTC. This sequence encodes CASSPPGDNEQFF. The chain employs TRBV3-1 (or the pseudogene TRBV3-2) and TRBJ2-1; D may be TRBD1 (6 bases). Trimming took off 4 bases at V and 5 bases at J, with 9 bases between the two ends. This CDR3 has 13 residues. CDR1 and CDR2 (germline): LGHDT, YNNKEL (reference sequence).

The V call is TRBV9, the J call TRBJ2-5; 8 bases map to TRBD2. The CDR3 sequence is 16 residues long. Germline CDR1 reads SGDLS; CDR2 reads YYNGEE. After removal of 0 bases from V and 2 bases from J, the junction contained 6 bases not matched to a gene. CDR3 region: CASSVGSSGGQETQYF. The CDR3 DNA follows: TGTGCCAGCAGCGTAGGGTCCAGCGGGGGACAAGAGACCCAGTACTTC.

J is TRBJ2-7 and V is TRBV15, with a weak D call TRBD1 (5 bases). Looked up from germline, CDR1 is LNHNV and CDR2 is YYDKDF (reference sequence). V was cut by 3 bases and J by 3 bases, with 15 bases left in between. The CDR3 covers 15 residues. The CDR3 loop is CATSRITGVHYEQYF. For the CDR3, the DNA is TGTGCCACCAGCAGGATTACAGGAGTCCACTACGAGCAGTACTTC.

The chain recombines TRBV7-2 with TRBJ2-3, with a tentative D call TRBD2 (5 bases). The CDR3 is 14 residues long. In germline, CDR1 is SGHTA, CDR2 FQGNSA. Trimming pared 5 bases from V and 0 bases from J, leaving 9 bases between. CDR3 protein: CASSPLASTDTQYF. CDR3 in DNA: TGTGCCAGCAGCCCCCTAGCAAGCACAGATACGCAGTATTTT.

This clone was seen just once. The chain joins TRBV28 to TRBJ2-7; D is unclear. CDR1 and CDR2 (germline): MDHEN, SYDVKM. Between the trimmed V and J ends, which lost 1 base and 0 bases, there was a span of 10 bases. The CDR3 extends over 15 amino acids. The CDR3 nucleotides read TGTGCCAGCAGTTTATTGCCGACACCCTCCTACGAGCAGTACTTC. Its translation: CASSLLPTPSYEQYF.

The V and J genes are TRBV19 and TRBJ2-5; D is perhaps TRBD2 (5 bases). The V gene lost 1 base and the J gene lost 2 bases, with 11 bases spanning the gap. From germline, CDR1 is LNHDA and CDR2 SQIVND (reference sequence). The CDR3 contains 15 residues. The CDR3 coding sequence is TGTGCCAGTAGTATAGTTCGGGGATCACAAGAGACCCAGTACTTC. Amino acids: CASSIVRGSQETQYF.

J is TRBJ2-7 and V is TRBV20-1; 11 nucleotides match TRBD2. Germline values: CDR1 DFQATT, CDR2 SNEGSKA (reference sequence). This CDR3 has 14 residues. The trim removed 3 bases at V and 5 bases at J, leaving 6 bases unmatched. The CDR3 loop is CSASGLAGGNEQYF. In DNA, the CDR3 is TGCAGTGCTAGTGGCCTAGCGGGGGGCAACGAGCAGTACTTC.

The chain carries TRBV27 and TRBJ1-2; 7 bases are a match to TRBD1. J gave up 8 bases and V 6 bases, and 9 bases lay outside the gene matches. Germline V lookup: CDR1 MNHEY, CDR2 SMNVEV (reference sequence). CDR3 length equals 13 residues. The chain's CDR3 is CASSRGQSSGYTF. In DNA form, the CDR3 reads TGTGCCAGCAGCCGGGGACAGAGTAGCGGCTACACCTTC.

V and J are TRBV6-5 and TRBJ2-2; D perhaps matches TRBD1 (6 bases). The CDR3 length is 15 residues. V lost 5 bases and J lost 1, with 11 bases in between. The V gene's germline CDR1 is MNHEY and CDR2 SVGAGI. CDR3 loop: CASSQQGLNTGELFF. The CDR3 DNA reads as TGTGCCAGCAGTCAACAGGGCCTGAACACCGGGGAGCTGTTTTTT.

The rearrangement joins TRBV10-3 to TRBJ1-2, with unresolved D. Trimming took 2 bases from V and 8 from J, leaving 9 bases between them. The CDR3 has 12 amino acids. CDR1 is ENHRY and CDR2 is SYGVKD in the germline V gene. The DNA for the CDR3 is TGTGCCATCAGTGAGAAAACGGTCGGCTACACCTTC. It encodes CAISEKTVGYTF.

As for this clone: Sequence at one end of the junction differs from germline and may be a read error. The gene calls are TRBV6-5 and TRBJ1-5, with D possibly being TRBD1 (5 bases). The germline gives CDR1 MNHEY, CDR2 SVGAGI. The CDR3 loop spans 14 amino acids. The DNA for the CDR3 is TGTGCCAGCAGTCTCGACAGAGGCAATCGGCCCCAGCATTTT. It translates to CASSLDRGNRPQHF.

On this clone: This specimen includes other DNA sequences encoding the same CDR3. The rearrangement uses TRBV5-6 and TRBJ2-7, with TRBD1 matching over 7 bases. CDR1 is SGHDT, CDR2 YYEEEE, per germline. V gave up 0 bases and J gave up 2 bases; unmatched junction bases: 2. The CDR3 runs 14 residues. CDR3 sequence: CASSLGQGAYEQYF. The CDR3 DNA reads as TGTGCCAGCAGCTTGGGGCAGGGGGCCTACGAGCAGTACTTC.

V gene TRBV27 combines with J gene TRBJ1-5; 10 bases agree with TRBD1. Trimming removed 5 bases from V and 0 bases from J; junction bases left unmatched: 10. CDR3 length equals 18 residues. The germline CDR1 and CDR2 sequences are MNHEY and SMNVEV (reference sequence). CDR3 DNA sequence: TGTGCCAGCAGTCTAAGCTTCCGGGACAGGGGTAGCAATCAGCCCCAGCATTTT. This codes for CASSLSFRDRGSNQPQHF.

The rearrangement uses TRBV12-3 or TRBV12-4 and TRBJ2-1, with D hard to call. This CDR3 contains 12 residues. V lost 6 bases, J lost 12 bases, and 15 bases lay in between. The CDR3 coding sequence is TGTGCCAGCAGCCGATTAATAGTGCGGCAGTTCTTC. The encoded protein is CASSRLIVRQFF.

The chain carries TRBV28 and TRBJ1-6; 9 nucleotides align to TRBD1. J lost 8 bases, V lost 10 bases, and 12 bases had no gene match. CDR3 length equals 15 residues. CDR1 is MDHEN and CDR2 is SYDVKM in the germline V gene. The CDR3 region is CATVRDRVRDSPLHF. The CDR3 DNA follows: TGTGCCACCGTTAGGGACAGGGTAAGGGATTCACCCCTCCACTTT.

The chain uses TRBV9 and TRBJ2-7; the match to TRBD1 covers 7 bases. The CDR3 runs 15 residues. Germline V CDR1 and CDR2: SGDLS, YYNGEE. V shed 3 bases, J shed 0 bases, and the junction held 6 bases outside the gene matches. CDR3 sequence reads: CASSALGTASYEQYF. CDR3 nucleotides: TGTGCCAGCAGCGCCCTCGGGACAGCCTCCTACGAGCAGTACTTC.

The genes are TRBV20-1 and TRBJ1-1; D is unresolved. V shed 6 bases and J shed 7 bases, with 12 bases lying between them. The germline V gene encodes CDR1 DFQATT and CDR2 SNEGSKA (reference sequence). This CDR3 has 11 residues. The CDR3 region is CSAPLLYEAFF. CDR3 DNA: TGCAGTGCACCACTGTTGTATGAAGCTTTCTTT.

V is TRBV5-8 and J is TRBJ2-7, with TRBD2 as a possible D gene (6 bases). There are 15 residues in the CDR3. The ends were cut back, 4 bases at V and 2 bases at J, with 16 bases in the middle. Per the germline V gene, CDR1 is SGHTS and CDR2 is YDEGEE. CDR3 residues: CASSIGAGRTYEQYF. CDR3 nucleotides: TGTGCCAGCAGCATCGGGGCGGGGAGGACCTACGAGCAGTACTTC. Supplemented by reference TRBV5-8 and TRBJ2-7, the full variable domain reads EAGVTQSPTHLIKTRGQQATLRCSPISGHTSVYWYQQALGLGLQFLLWYDEGEERNRGNFPPRFSGRQFPNYSSELNVNALELEDSALYLCASSIGAGRTYEQYFGPGTRLTVT.